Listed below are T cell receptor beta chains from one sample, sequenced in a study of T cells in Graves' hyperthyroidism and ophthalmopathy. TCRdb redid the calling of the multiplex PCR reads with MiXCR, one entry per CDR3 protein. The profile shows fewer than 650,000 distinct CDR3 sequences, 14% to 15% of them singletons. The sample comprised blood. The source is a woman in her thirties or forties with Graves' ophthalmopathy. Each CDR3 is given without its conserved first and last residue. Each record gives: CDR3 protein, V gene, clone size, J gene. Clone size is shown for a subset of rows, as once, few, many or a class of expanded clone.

cdr3_aa: ASWDSLWNSPLH; v_call: TRBV19; clone_size: NA; j_call: TRBJ1-6
cdr3_aa: SARGGQGMNTEAF; v_call: TRBV20-1; clone_size: few; j_call: TRBJ1-1
cdr3_aa: ASSSITGSQY; v_call: TRBV12-3/TRBV12-4; clone_size: many; j_call: TRBJ2-5
cdr3_aa: ASSQPGLAGGYEQY; v_call: TRBV13; clone_size: many; j_call: TRBJ2-7
cdr3_aa: ASSPGQGAIPQETQY; v_call: TRBV7-3; clone_size: many; j_call: TRBJ2-5
cdr3_aa: SARSAREYTNYGYT; v_call: TRBV20-1; clone_size: few; j_call: TRBJ1-2
cdr3_aa: ASSLWGPGELF; v_call: TRBV27; clone_size: NA; j_call: TRBJ2-2
cdr3_aa: ASSVLAGVTHEQY; v_call: TRBV6-5; clone_size: NA; j_call: TRBJ2-7
cdr3_aa: ASSLLGGVATEAF; v_call: TRBV7-8; clone_size: many; j_call: TRBJ1-1
cdr3_aa: ASLDHGHLPNSPLH; v_call: TRBV6-1; clone_size: few; j_call: TRBJ1-6
cdr3_aa: ASSLTPGQDTGELF; v_call: TRBV4-2; clone_size: NA; j_call: TRBJ2-2
cdr3_aa: ASLYGYGYT; v_call: TRBV28; clone_size: NA; j_call: TRBJ1-2
cdr3_aa: ASRTGLAGAYEQY; v_call: TRBV6-2/TRBV6-3; clone_size: many; j_call: TRBJ2-7
cdr3_aa: ASRPNRVVAF; v_call: TRBV28; clone_size: many; j_call: TRBJ1-1
cdr3_aa: SAREGQQETQY; v_call: TRBV20-1; clone_size: NA; j_call: TRBJ2-5
cdr3_aa: ASSYSRLALSYEQY; v_call: TRBV6-2/TRBV6-3; clone_size: many; j_call: TRBJ2-7
cdr3_aa: ASSFRQGLA; v_call: TRBV7-2; clone_size: many; j_call: TRBJ1-1
cdr3_aa: ASSQAGGSNEQF; v_call: TRBV4-2; clone_size: few; j_call: TRBJ2-1
cdr3_aa: ASRELLGNTIY; v_call: TRBV7-9; clone_size: many; j_call: TRBJ1-3
cdr3_aa: ASSQMSYEQY; v_call: TRBV14; clone_size: NA; j_call: TRBJ2-7
cdr3_aa: ASSPGGRTTYEQY; v_call: TRBV4-1; clone_size: many; j_call: TRBJ2-7
cdr3_aa: ASSQTLAEQF; v_call: TRBV28; clone_size: many; j_call: TRBJ2-1
cdr3_aa: AWSPTGNGYT; v_call: TRBV30; clone_size: many; j_call: TRBJ1-2
cdr3_aa: ASSEMLRAQY; v_call: TRBV6-1; clone_size: many; j_call: TRBJ2-7
cdr3_aa: SVAFVMSGELF; v_call: TRBV29-1; clone_size: NA; j_call: TRBJ2-2
cdr3_aa: ASSLMMGETQY; v_call: TRBV7-9; clone_size: few; j_call: TRBJ2-5
cdr3_aa: AWSVAAHYGYT; v_call: TRBV30; clone_size: many; j_call: TRBJ1-2
cdr3_aa: AIGTSGSYEQY; v_call: TRBV24-1; clone_size: many; j_call: TRBJ2-7
cdr3_aa: ASSYSDRGQETQY; v_call: TRBV6-5; clone_size: NA; j_call: TRBJ2-5
cdr3_aa: SARDHDRAGETQY; v_call: TRBV20-1; clone_size: many; j_call: TRBJ2-5
cdr3_aa: ASIRSGGTITEAF; v_call: TRBV5-6; clone_size: NA; j_call: TRBJ1-1
cdr3_aa: ASSLGGPSIYEQY; v_call: TRBV28; clone_size: many; j_call: TRBJ2-7
cdr3_aa: ASSLDVTIRSYT; v_call: TRBV5-1; clone_size: NA; j_call: TRBJ1-2
cdr3_aa: ASSSQTGGTEAF; v_call: TRBV27; clone_size: few; j_call: TRBJ1-1
cdr3_aa: ASSLSQGGTQY; v_call: TRBV27; clone_size: NA; j_call: TRBJ2-5
cdr3_aa: ASSRTSGSLGELF; v_call: TRBV7-9; clone_size: NA; j_call: TRBJ2-2
cdr3_aa: AIRPWAGGNGYT; v_call: TRBV10-3; clone_size: many; j_call: TRBJ1-2
cdr3_aa: ASSVYADLFTEAF; v_call: TRBV6-1; clone_size: NA; j_call: TRBJ1-1
cdr3_aa: ASSLDTEETQY; v_call: TRBV5-4; clone_size: few; j_call: TRBJ2-5
cdr3_aa: ASSEGKEETQY; v_call: TRBV6-1; clone_size: NA; j_call: TRBJ2-5
cdr3_aa: SSTRTAGLYSNQPQH; v_call: TRBV20-1; clone_size: many; j_call: TRBJ1-5
cdr3_aa: ASSLSQDSSYEQY; v_call: TRBV6-2/TRBV6-3; clone_size: many; j_call: TRBJ2-7
cdr3_aa: ASSYKLAGASDTQY; v_call: TRBV6-5; clone_size: NA; j_call: TRBJ2-3
cdr3_aa: ASKPGDQPQH; v_call: TRBV6-1; clone_size: few; j_call: TRBJ1-5
cdr3_aa: ASNPNAGTGELF; v_call: TRBV6-1; clone_size: many; j_call: TRBJ2-2
cdr3_aa: ASSEVDRFREAF; v_call: TRBV6-1; clone_size: many; j_call: TRBJ1-1